This TCR beta chain was documented in a study of T cells in Graves' hyperthyroidism and ophthalmopathy. Amplification of TCR beta CDR3 regions used RNA as the template. TCR CDR3 regions were first amplified by RT-PCR with HTBI primers. In TCRdb, the multiplex PCR reads were re-called with MiXCR into one record per CDR3 protein. The data contain around 340,000 distinct CDR3 sequences, around a sixth of them singletons. Germline lookup yields CDR1 SGHVS and CDR2 FQNEAQ. Trimming removed 3 bases at V and 11 bases at J, with 11 bases between. The CDR3 length is 12 residues. Lactation, pregnancy, other autoimmune disease or uncontrolled infection led to exclusion of patients.

The clonotype was recovered from a young man with Graves' hyperthyroidism. This chain connects TRBV7-8 to TRBJ2-1; D could derive from TRBD1 or TRBD2 (5 bases each). The specimen sequenced was blood. The CDR3 loop is CASSLGRDQQFF. In DNA, the CDR3 is TGTGCCAGCAGCTTGGGCCGGGACCAGCAGTTCTTC.